The clone carrying this T cell receptor (beta chain) was seen only once. Using immunoSEQ multiplex PCR, the repertoire was profiled, and TCRdb retains in-frame clones only, with some absent. The sample carries fewer than 200,000 clones, over 75% recorded once. The source of the sample is a study of blood T cell repertoires in COVID-19. The clonotype comes from a woman in her seventies with acute or convalescent COVID-19. The material sequenced was peripheral blood.

The CDR3 DNA sequence: TGTGCCAGCTCACCACTACTAGGACTCAAAGAGACCCAGTACTTC. Residues: CASSPLLGLKETQYF. The rearrangement uses TRBV18 and TRBJ2-5; D perhaps matches TRBD2 (5 bases). CDR1 is KGHSH and CDR2 is LQKENI in the germline V gene. The CDR3 has 15 amino acids. Trimming took off 1 base at V and 3 bases at J, with 12 bases between the two ends.